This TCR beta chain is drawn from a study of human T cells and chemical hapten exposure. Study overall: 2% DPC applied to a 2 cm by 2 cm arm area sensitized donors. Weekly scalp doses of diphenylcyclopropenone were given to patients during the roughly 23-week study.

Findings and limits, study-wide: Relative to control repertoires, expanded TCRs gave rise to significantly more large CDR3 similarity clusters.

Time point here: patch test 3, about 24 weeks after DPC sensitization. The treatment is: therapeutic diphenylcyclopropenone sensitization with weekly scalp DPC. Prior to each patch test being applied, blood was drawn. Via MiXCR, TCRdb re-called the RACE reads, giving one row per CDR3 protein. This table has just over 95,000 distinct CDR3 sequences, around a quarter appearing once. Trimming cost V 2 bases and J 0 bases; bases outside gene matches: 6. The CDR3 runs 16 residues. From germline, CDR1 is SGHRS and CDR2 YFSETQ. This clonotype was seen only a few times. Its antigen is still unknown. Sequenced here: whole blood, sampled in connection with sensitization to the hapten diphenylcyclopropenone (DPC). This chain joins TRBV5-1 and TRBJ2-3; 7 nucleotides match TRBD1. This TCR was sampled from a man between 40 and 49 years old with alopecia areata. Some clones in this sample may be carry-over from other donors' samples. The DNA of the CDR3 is TGCGCCAGCAGCTTCCAGACAGGGAGAAGCACAGATACGCAGTATTTT. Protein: CASSFQTGRSTDTQYF.